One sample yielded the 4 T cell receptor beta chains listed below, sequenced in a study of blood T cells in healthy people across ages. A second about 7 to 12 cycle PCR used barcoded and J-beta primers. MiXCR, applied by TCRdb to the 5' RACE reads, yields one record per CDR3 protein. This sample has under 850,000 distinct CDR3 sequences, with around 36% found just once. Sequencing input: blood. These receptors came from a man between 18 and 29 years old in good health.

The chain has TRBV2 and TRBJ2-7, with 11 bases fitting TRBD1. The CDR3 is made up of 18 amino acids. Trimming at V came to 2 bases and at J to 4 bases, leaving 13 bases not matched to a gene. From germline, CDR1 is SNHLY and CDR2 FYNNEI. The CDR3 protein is CASSESDRGRYGVYEQYF. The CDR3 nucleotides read TGTGCCAGCAGTGAATCGGACAGGGGGCGATACGGTGTATACGAGCAGTACTTC.

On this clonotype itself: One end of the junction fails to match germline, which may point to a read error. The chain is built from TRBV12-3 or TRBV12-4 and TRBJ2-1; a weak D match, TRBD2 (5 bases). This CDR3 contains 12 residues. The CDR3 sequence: CASSLNGNGQFF. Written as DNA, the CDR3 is TGTGCCAGCAGTTTAAACGGGAATGGGCAGTTCTTC.

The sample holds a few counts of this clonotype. CDR3 DNA: TGCAGTGCTAGAGAAGGGGGGGTGCACGAGCAGTACTTC. It encodes CSAREGGVHEQYF. This chain joins TRBV20-1 and TRBJ2-7; possibly TRBD2 for D (7 bases). CDR1 is DFQATT and CDR2 is SNEGSKA in the germline V gene (reference sequence). Trimming stripped 0 bases from V and 5 bases from J, with 11 bases between. This CDR3 region has 13 residues.

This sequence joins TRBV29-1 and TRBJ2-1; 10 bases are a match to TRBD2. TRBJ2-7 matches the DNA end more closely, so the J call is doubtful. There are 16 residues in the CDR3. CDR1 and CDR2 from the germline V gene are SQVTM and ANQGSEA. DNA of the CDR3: TGCAGCGTTGTGTTCCTAGCGGGGGCCTCCTACAATGAGCAGTACTTC. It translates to CSVVFLAGASYNEQYF.